The entry below gives a single TCR beta chain sequence along with its context. No antigen is known for it. The data were obtained in a study of CD8+ T cells in alopecia areata. Study conclusions and caveats: Scalp lesions, especially in alopecia totalis/universalis, had higher clonality than normal scalp. Resident alphabeta T cells of normal skin are also sequenced in scalp samples. TCR sharing across patients was less clear than in mice, possibly HLA-related.

The sequencing template was cDNA reverse transcribed from extracted RNA. The method was immunoSEQ multiplex PCR; TCRdb's version includes in-frame clones alone and lacks a portion of them. The sample lists roughly 200,000 clones, 56% occurring once. The researchers isolated CD4+ and CD8+ T cells from PBMCs by sorting. The sample was CD8+ T cells sorted from blood. The receptor was derived from a human donor in good health.

This chain's CDR3 is CASSPVGGESYEQYF. The CDR3, as DNA: TGTGCCAGCAGCCCCGTGGGGGGCGAGTCATACGAGCAGTACTTC. This chain connects TRBV13 to TRBJ2-7; perhaps D is TRBD1 or TRBD2 (6 bases each). V was shortened by 5 bases and J by 4 bases, with 18 bases between the two germline ends. The CDR3 length is 15 residues. CDR1 is PRHDT, CDR2 FYEKMQ, per germline (reference sequence).